Listed below are T cell receptor beta chains from one sample, sequenced in a study of identical twins. MiXCR, run by TCRdb on the 5' RACE reads, gives a single entry per CDR3 protein. The sample consists of 500,000 to 600,000 distinct CDR3 sequences, roughly a fifth of them appearing once. This sample also belongs to another study, concerning T cells expressing NK-cell markers.

The material sequenced was CD4+ T cells sorted from blood. The source is a woman aged 18-29 years in good health. CDR3s include the opening cysteine and the closing phenylalanine or tryptophan. The D gene is left open where the match is weak. The listing skips clone size in some rows; elsewhere it reads once, few, many or a size class.

TRBJ1-2,TRBV5-1,TRBD1,NA,CASSSTGDGYTF,TGTGCCAGCAGCTCGACAGGGGACGGCTACACCTTC
TRBJ2-5,TRBV7-2,TRBD2,many,CASSLVVGTSGETQYF,TGTGCCAGCAGCTTAGTTGTGGGGACTAGCGGTGAGACCCAGTACTTC
TRBJ2-1,TRBV6-5,NA,NA,CASSTAGFEQFF,TGTGCCAGCAGCACTGCGGGCTTCGAGCAGTTCTTC
TRBJ1-5,TRBV12-3/TRBV12-4,NA,once,CASRVELGNQPQHF,TGTGCCAGCCGGGTAGAATTGGGCAATCAGCCCCAGCATTTT
TRBJ2-1,TRBV5-6,TRBD2,few,CASSTLAGGVDEQFF,TGTGCCAGCAGCACCCTAGCGGGCGGCGTTGATGAGCAGTTCTTC
TRBJ1-2,TRBV7-3,NA,NA,CASIGGLGYTF,TGTGCCAGCATCGGGGGTCTTGGCTACACCTTC
TRBJ1-1,TRBV6-1,NA,few,CASTPGGTGEAFF,TGTGCCAGCACCCCAGGCGGGACGGGTGAAGCTTTCTTT
TRBJ2-7,TRBV6-5,TRBD1,NA,CASSYTYRGPNLYEQYF,TGTGCCAGCAGTTACACCTACAGGGGCCCTAACCTATACGAGCAGTACTTC
TRBJ1-1,TRBV5-1,TRBD1,NA,CASSLGTRDRGSEAFF,TGCGCCAGCAGCTTGGGGACCCGGGACAGGGGGTCTGAAGCTTTCTTT
TRBJ1-2,TRBV4-3,TRBD1,NA,CASSRPGQGAPYGYTF,TGCGCCAGCAGCCGCCCGGGACAGGGGGCACCCTATGGCTACACCTTC
TRBJ2-3,TRBV24-1,TRBD1,NA,CATSESRQGHTDTQYF,TGTGCCACCAGTGAATCCCGACAGGGGCACACAGATACGCAGTATTTT
TRBJ2-7,TRBV20-1,NA,NA,CSVGDGAYEQYF,TGCAGTGTAGGGGACGGAGCCTACGAGCAGTACTTC
TRBJ1-6,TRBV7-6,NA,NA,CASSLMGGMSNSPLHF,TGTGCCAGCAGCTTGATGGGGGGGATGTCTAATTCACCCCTCCACTTT
TRBJ2-7,TRBV12-3/TRBV12-4,TRBD1,NA,CASSLGGRDRALYEQYF,TGTGCCAGCAGTTTGGGAGGGCGGGACAGGGCCCTCTACGAGCAGTACTTC
TRBJ2-2,TRBV18,NA,NA,CASSPWGVDTGELFF,TGTGCCAGCTCACCATGGGGCGTCGACACCGGGGAGCTGTTTTTT
TRBJ2-3,TRBV15,NA,few,CATSRGMDTQYF,TGTGCCACCAGCAGGGGTATGGATACGCAGTATTTT
TRBJ1-4,TRBV5-1,TRBD1,NA,CASSLGDRGTELFF,TGCGCCAGCAGCTTGGGGGACAGGGGTACAGAACTGTTTTTT
TRBJ2-1,TRBV29-1,TRBD2,NA,CSARYGGGVNEQFF,TGCAGCGCAAGGTACGGCGGGGGGGTCAATGAGCAGTTCTTC
TRBJ2-2,TRBV4-2,NA,NA,CASSQDPRDAGELFF,TGTGCCAGCAGCCAAGATCCGAGGGACGCCGGGGAGCTGTTTTTT
TRBJ1-4,TRBV9,NA,NA,CASSVVGTSNEKLFF,TGTGCCAGCAGCGTAGTGGGAACGTCTAATGAAAAACTGTTTTTT
TRBJ2-5,TRBV29-1,TRBD1,many,CSVEWDRVELIPQYF,TGCAGCGTTGAATGGGACAGGGTTGAGTTAATACCCCAGTACTTC
TRBJ2-5,TRBV28,NA,few,CASGRGVQETQYF,TGTGCCAGCGGGAGGGGGGTGCAGGAGACCCAGTACTTC
TRBJ2-7,TRBV6-2/TRBV6-3,NA,NA,CASSFIYEQYF,TGTGCCAGCAGTTTCATCTACGAGCAGTACTTC
TRBJ2-2,TRBV2,TRBD2,once,CARGGLAGYTGELFF,TGTGCCAGGGGGGGACTAGCAGGCTACACCGGGGAGCTGTTTTTT
TRBJ1-1,TRBV20-1,TRBD1,few,CSGQGVTEAFF,TGCAGTGGGCAGGGGGTCACTGAAGCTTTCTTT
TRBJ2-2,TRBV18,NA,NA,CASSPLILHSNTGELFF,TGTGCCAGCTCACCGTTAATTTTACACTCGAACACCGGGGAGCTGTTTTTT
TRBJ1-1,TRBV11-1,NA,NA,CASSLGQLDTEAFF,TGTGCCAGCAGCTTAGGGCAGCTGGACACTGAAGCTTTCTTT
TRBJ2-5,TRBV20-1,NA,NA,CSATLGGSQETQYF,TGCAGTGCTACACTCGGGGGTTCCCAAGAGACCCAGTACTTC
TRBJ2-1,TRBV9,TRBD2,few,CASSVARRTSGRAHNEQFF,TGTGCCAGCAGCGTAGCTAGGAGGACCAGCGGGAGGGCCCACAATGAGCAGTTCTTC
TRBJ2-1,TRBV3-1,NA,NA,CASSHGTSVAPFRPSYNEQFF,TGTGCCAGCAGCCATGGTACCTCCGTCGCGCCCTTCCGTCCTTCCTACAATGAGCAGTTCTTC
TRBJ2-5,TRBV12-3/TRBV12-4,TRBD2,NA,CASSWIAGRFETQYF,TGTGCCAGCAGTTGGATAGCGGGGAGATTTGAGACCCAGTACTTC
TRBJ1-6,TRBV10-3,NA,NA,CAISGVNSPLHF,TGTGCCATCAGTGGCGTAAATTCACCCCTCCACTTT
TRBJ1-5,TRBV20-1,NA,NA,CSATTGSSQPQHF,TGCAGTGCGACCACAGGAAGCTCGCAGCCCCAGCATTTT
TRBJ2-1,TRBV5-1,TRBD1,NA,CASSKDRVGYNEQFF,TGCGCCAGCAGCAAGGACAGGGTGGGCTACAATGAGCAGTTCTTC
TRBJ2-2,TRBV9,TRBD2,few,CASSVSGGTGELFF,TGTGCCAGCAGCGTAAGCGGGGGGACCGGGGAGCTGTTTTTT
TRBJ2-2,TRBV11-3,TRBD2,NA,CASSPTSGGPNTGELFF,TGTGCCAGCAGCCCAACTAGCGGGGGCCCGAACACCGGGGAGCTGTTTTTT
TRBJ1-1,TRBV6-1,TRBD1,NA,CASSEGTGKAEAFF,TGTGCCAGCAGTGAAGGGACAGGGAAGGCTGAAGCTTTCTTT
TRBJ2-1,TRBV29-1,NA,NA,CSASGRGGPDNEQFF,TGCAGCGCTTCGGGCCGAGGGGGTCCTGACAATGAGCAGTTCTTC
TRBJ2-2,TRBV20-1,NA,NA,CSARSRATGELFF,TGCAGTGCCCGTTCTAGGGCCACCGGGGAGCTGTTTTTT
TRBJ1-2,TRBV20-1,NA,few,CSAMVQSYGYTF,TGCAGTGCTATGGTCCAGAGCTATGGCTACACCTTC
TRBJ1-1,TRBV12-3/TRBV12-4,NA,few,CASRRKERMNTEAFF,TGTGCCAGCAGGCGTAAGGAGCGTATGAACACTGAAGCTTTCTTT
TRBJ2-1,TRBV4-3,NA,NA,CASSQRAGRSSYNEQFF,TGCGCCAGCAGCCAGAGGGCCGGGCGGAGCTCCTACAATGAGCAGTTCTTC
TRBJ1-1,TRBV29-1,TRBD1,few,CSVHGTVQNTEAFF,TGCAGCGTACACGGGACAGTCCAGAACACTGAAGCTTTCTTT
TRBJ2-1,TRBV4-3,TRBD1,NA,CASSQDGTGSYNEQFF,TGCGCCAGCAGCCAAGATGGGACAGGGAGCTACAATGAGCAGTTCTTC
TRBJ1-2,TRBV3-1,NA,NA,CASSLVGSRFRGYTF,TGTGCCAGCAGCCTGGTCGGCTCTCGCTTTCGGGGCTACACCTTC
TRBJ2-2,TRBV5-1,NA,NA,CASNHGPLTADTGELFF,TGCGCCAGCAACCACGGACCTTTGACAGCCGACACCGGGGAGCTGTTTTTT
TRBJ2-1,TRBV27,TRBD1,NA,CASSNYGTGRNNEQFF,TGTGCCAGCAGTAACTACGGGACAGGGAGGAACAATGAGCAGTTCTTC
TRBJ2-3,TRBV20-1,NA,few,CSARRALLDTDTQYF,TGCAGTGCTAGAAGGGCTCTGCTAGACACAGATACGCAGTATTTT
TRBJ2-7,TRBV25-1,NA,NA,CASSESGSQYEQYF,TGTGCCAGCAGTGAATCCGGGAGCCAGTACGAGCAGTACTTC
TRBJ2-4,TRBV2,TRBD1,NA,CASRDRVYIQYF,TGTGCCAGCAGGGACAGGGTATACATTCAGTACTTC
TRBJ1-2,TRBV5-1,TRBD1,NA,CASSLGTGTGSYGYTF,TGCGCCAGCAGCTTGGGGACCGGGACAGGCTCATATGGCTACACCTTC
TRBJ2-1,TRBV10-3,TRBD2,many,CAISDLAGTNEQFF,TGTGCCATCAGTGACCTAGCGGGGACTAATGAGCAGTTCTTC
TRBJ2-2,TRBV19,NA,NA,CASSHEGTGELFF,TGTGCCAGTAGTCACGAAGGGACCGGGGAGCTGTTTTTT
TRBJ2-1,TRBV12-3/TRBV12-4,NA,few,CASSLGLGSSYNEQFF,TGTGCCAGCAGTTTAGGTCTGGGGAGCTCCTACAATGAGCAGTTCTTC
TRBJ2-1,TRBV27,TRBD2,NA,CASSGLADYNEQFF,TGTGCCAGCAGTGGACTAGCGGACTACAATGAGCAGTTCTTC
TRBJ1-1,TRBV29-1,NA,few,CSVEFSHLGTEAFF,TGCAGCGTTGAGTTTTCACACCTTGGGACTGAAGCTTTCTTT
TRBJ2-3,TRBV5-6,NA,NA,CASSSGHLTYTQYF,TGTGCCAGCAGCTCCGGACACCTCACATATACGCAGTATTTT
TRBJ2-6,TRBV5-1,NA,NA,CASSLTRESFGANVLTF,TGCGCCAGCAGCTTGACCAGGGAGTCATTTGGGGCCAACGTCCTGACTTTC
TRBJ2-2,TRBV6-5,NA,many,CASSYLSRNTGELFF,TGTGCCAGCAGTTACCTCTCGCGAAACACCGGGGAGCTGTTTTTT